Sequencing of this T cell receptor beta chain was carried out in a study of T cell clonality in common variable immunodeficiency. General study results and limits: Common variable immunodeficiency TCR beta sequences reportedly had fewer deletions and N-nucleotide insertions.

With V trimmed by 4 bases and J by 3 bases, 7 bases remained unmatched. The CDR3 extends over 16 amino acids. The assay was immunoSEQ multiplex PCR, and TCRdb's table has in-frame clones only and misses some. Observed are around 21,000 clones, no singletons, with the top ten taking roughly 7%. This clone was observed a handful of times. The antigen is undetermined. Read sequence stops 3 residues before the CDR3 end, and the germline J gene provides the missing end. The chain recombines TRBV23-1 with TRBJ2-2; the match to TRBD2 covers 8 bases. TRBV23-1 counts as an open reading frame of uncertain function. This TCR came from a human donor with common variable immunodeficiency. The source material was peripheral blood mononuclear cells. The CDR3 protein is CASSRAGGRDTGELFF. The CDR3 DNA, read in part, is TGCGCCAGCAGTCGGGCGGGAGGTCGGGACACCGGGGAG.